The 3 T cell receptor beta chains below all came from one sample that was sequenced in a study of CD8+ T cells in alopecia areata. cDNA reverse transcribed from extracted RNA served as the sequencing template. The repertoire was sequenced with immunoSEQ multiplex PCR; TCRdb's copy has only in-frame clones and lacks some. The table lists around 300,000 clones, approximately 60% of them singletons. As for treatment: oral pan-JAK inhibitor, 5-10 mg twice daily. The sample was CD4+ T cells sorted from blood, taken at roughly week 52, from a patient treated with tofacitinib. Every receptor here comes from a human donor with alopecia areata.

As to this clone: Other DNA sequences in this specimen translate into the identical CDR3. The rearrangement links TRBV30 to TRBJ1-2, with unresolved D. Trimming shortened V by 0 bases and J by 0 bases, and 5 bases separated the two germline ends. From germline, CDR1 is GTSNPN and CDR2 SVGIG (reference sequence). CDR3 length: 13 residues. As DNA, the CDR3 is TGTGCCTGGAGTGTTGGAGCTAACTATGGCTACACCTTC. This sequence encodes CAWSVGANYGYTF.

The genes are TRBV13 and TRBJ2-5; D gene unclear. Gene TRBJ2-7 matches the end of the DNA better, so the J call may be wrong. CDR1 PRHDT and CDR2 FYEKMQ come from the germline V gene (reference sequence). The CDR3 loop spans 12 amino acids. CDR3 coding DNA: TGTGCCAGCAGCTTATTCTCCTACGAGCAGTACTTC. Protein product: CASSLFSYEQYF.

This chain uses TRBV7-2 with TRBJ2-7, with D perhaps matching TRBD1 or TRBD2 (5 bases each). Per the germline V gene, CDR1 is SGHTA and CDR2 is FQGNSA. The V and J ends lost 2 bases and 7 bases respectively, with 18 bases between them. The CDR3 consists of 15 residues. The CDR3 is CASSLFRQGRGEQYF. CDR3 coding DNA: TGTGCCAGCAGCTTATTTAGGCAGGGCCGGGGAGAGCAGTACTTC.